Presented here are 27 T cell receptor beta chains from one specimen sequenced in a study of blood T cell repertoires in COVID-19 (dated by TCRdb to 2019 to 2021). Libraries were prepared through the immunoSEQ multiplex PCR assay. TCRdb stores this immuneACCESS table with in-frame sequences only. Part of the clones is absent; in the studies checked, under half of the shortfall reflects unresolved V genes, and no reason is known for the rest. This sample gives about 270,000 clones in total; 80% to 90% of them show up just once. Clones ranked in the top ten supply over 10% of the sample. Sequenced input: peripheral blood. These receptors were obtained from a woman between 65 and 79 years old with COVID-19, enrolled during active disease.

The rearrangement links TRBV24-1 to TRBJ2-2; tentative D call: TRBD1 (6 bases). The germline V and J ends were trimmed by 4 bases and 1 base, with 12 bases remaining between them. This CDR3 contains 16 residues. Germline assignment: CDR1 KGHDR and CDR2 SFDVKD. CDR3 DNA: TGTGCCACCAGTGACTCAATGACAGGGAACACCGGGGAGCTGTTTTTT. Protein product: CATSDSMTGNTGELFF.

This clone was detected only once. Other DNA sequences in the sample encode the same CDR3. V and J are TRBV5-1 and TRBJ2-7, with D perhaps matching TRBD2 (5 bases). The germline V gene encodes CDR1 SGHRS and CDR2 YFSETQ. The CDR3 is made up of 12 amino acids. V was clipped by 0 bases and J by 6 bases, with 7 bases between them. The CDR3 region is CASSLGGFEQYF. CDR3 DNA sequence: TGCGCCAGCAGCTTGGGAGGGTTCGAGCAGTACTTC.

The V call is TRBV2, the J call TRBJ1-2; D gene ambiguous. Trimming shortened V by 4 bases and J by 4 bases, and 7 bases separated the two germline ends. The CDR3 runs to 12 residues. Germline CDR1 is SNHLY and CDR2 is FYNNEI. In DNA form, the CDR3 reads TGTGCCAGCAGTGTACGGGGCTATGGCTACACCTTC. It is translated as CASSVRGYGYTF.

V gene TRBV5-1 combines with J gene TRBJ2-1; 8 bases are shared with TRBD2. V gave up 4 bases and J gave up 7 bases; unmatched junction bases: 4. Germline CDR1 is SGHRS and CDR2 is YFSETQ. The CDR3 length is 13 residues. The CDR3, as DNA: TGCGCCAGCAGCCCGGGGGGGATTAATGAGCAGTTCTTC. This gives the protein CASSPGGINEQFF.

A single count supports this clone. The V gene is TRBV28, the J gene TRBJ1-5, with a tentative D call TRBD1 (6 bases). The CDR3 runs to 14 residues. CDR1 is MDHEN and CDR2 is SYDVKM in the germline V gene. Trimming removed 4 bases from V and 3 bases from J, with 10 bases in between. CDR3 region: CASSYRENNQPQHF. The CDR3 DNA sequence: TGTGCCAGCAGTTACAGGGAGAACAATCAGCCCCAGCATTTT.

CDR3 sequence: CASSGGVQGTMGGYTF. In DNA, the CDR3 is TGTGCCAGCAGCGGCGGTGTACAGGGAACTATGGGAGGCTACACCTTC. The chain recombines TRBV7-9 with TRBJ1-2; the D gene is possibly TRBD1 (6 bases). From germline, CDR1 is SEHNR and CDR2 FQNEAQ (reference sequence). Between the trimmed V and J ends, which lost 5 bases and 8 bases, there was a span of 24 bases. The CDR3 has 16 residues.

CDR3 residues: CAWSALDRDGPNTIYF. The CDR3 region has the DNA TGTGCCTGGAGTGCCCTCGACAGGGATGGCCCTAACACCATATATTTT. This rearrangement joins TRBV30 to TRBJ1-3, with 7 positions matching TRBD1. CDR3 size: 16 residues. The J segment lost 7 bases and the V segment lost 1 base, leaving 13 bases of the junction unmatched. Germline V CDR1 and CDR2: GTSNPN, SVGIG (reference sequence).

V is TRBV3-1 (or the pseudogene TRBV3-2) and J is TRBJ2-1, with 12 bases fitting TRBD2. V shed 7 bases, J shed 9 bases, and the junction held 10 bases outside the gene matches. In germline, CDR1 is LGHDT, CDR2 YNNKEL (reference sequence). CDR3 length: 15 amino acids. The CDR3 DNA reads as TGTGCCAGCACCTTGACTAGCGGGGGTAACATTGAGCAGTTCTTC. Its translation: CASTLTSGGNIEQFF.

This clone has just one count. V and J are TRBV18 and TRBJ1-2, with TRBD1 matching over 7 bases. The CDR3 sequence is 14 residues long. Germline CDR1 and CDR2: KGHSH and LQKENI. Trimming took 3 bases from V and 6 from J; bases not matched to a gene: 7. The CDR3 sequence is CASSPADRTNGYTF. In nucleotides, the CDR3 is TGTGCCAGCTCACCTGCGGACAGGACGAATGGCTACACCTTC.

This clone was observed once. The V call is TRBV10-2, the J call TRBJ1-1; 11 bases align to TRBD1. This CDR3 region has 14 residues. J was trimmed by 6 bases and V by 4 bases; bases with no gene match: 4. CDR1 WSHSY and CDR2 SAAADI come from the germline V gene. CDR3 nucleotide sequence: TGCGCCAGCAGTGGGGGGACAGGGGGGTCTGAAGCTTTCTTT. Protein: CASSGGTGGSEAFF.

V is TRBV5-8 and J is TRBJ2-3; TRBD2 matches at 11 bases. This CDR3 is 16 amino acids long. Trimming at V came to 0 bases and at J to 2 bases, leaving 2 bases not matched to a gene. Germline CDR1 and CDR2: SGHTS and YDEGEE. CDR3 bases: TGTGCCAGCAGCTTGGCTAGCGGGGGGCACACAGATACGCAGTATTTT. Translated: CASSLASGGHTDTQYF.

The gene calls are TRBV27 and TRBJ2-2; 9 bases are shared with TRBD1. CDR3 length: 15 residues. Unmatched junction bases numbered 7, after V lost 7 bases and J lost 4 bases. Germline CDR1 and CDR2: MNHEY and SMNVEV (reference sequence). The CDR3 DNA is TGTGCCAGCACCAAACCGGGACAGGGCACCGGGGAGCTGTTTTTT. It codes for CASTKPGQGTGELFF.

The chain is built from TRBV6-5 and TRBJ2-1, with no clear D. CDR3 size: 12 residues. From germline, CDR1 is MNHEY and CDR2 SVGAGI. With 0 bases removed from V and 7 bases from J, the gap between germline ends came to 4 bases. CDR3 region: CASSYSQNEQFF. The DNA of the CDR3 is TGTGCCAGCAGTTACTCCCAGAATGAGCAGTTCTTC.

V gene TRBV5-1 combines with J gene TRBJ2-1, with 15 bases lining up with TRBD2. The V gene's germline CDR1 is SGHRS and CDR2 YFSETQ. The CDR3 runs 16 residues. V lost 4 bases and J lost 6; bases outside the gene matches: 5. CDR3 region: CASSPGLAGGFNEQFF. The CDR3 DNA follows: TGCGCCAGCAGCCCTGGACTAGCGGGGGGGTTCAATGAGCAGTTCTTC.

The CDR3 is CASSLSGTRLTDTQYF. For the CDR3, the DNA is TGTGCCAGCAGTTTATCTGGGACAAGGTTAACAGATACGCAGTATTTT. V gene TRBV27 combines with J gene TRBJ2-3; a weak D match, TRBD1 (6 bases). The V end lost 0 bases, the J end lost 3 bases, and 13 bases lay between the germline ends. CDR1 is MNHEY and CDR2 is SMNVEV in the germline V gene (reference sequence). This CDR3 has 16 residues.

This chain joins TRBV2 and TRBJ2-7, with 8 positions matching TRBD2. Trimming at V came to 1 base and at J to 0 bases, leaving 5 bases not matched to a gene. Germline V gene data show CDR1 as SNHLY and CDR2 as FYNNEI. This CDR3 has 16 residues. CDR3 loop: CASSEGGSGSSYEQYF. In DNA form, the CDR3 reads TGTGCCAGCAGTGAAGGGGGGAGCGGGAGCTCCTACGAGCAGTACTTC.

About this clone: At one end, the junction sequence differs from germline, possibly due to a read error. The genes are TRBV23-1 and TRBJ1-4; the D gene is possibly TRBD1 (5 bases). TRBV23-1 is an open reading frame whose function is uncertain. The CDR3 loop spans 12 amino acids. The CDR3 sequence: CASCQGDEKLFF. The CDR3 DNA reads TGCGCCAGCTGTCAGGGCGATGAAAAACTGTTTTTT.

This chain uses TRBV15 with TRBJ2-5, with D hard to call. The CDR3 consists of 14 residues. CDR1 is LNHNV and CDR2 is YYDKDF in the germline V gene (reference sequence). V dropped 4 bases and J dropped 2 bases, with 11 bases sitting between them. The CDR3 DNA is TGTGCCACCAGCAAGCCCTTTGGTCAAGAGACCCAGTACTTC. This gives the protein CATSKPFGQETQYF. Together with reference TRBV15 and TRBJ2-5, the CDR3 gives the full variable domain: DAMVIQNPRYQVTQFGKPVTLSCSQTLNHNVMYWYQQKSSQAPKLLFHYYDKDFNNEADTPDNFQSRRPNTSFCFLDIRSPGLGDTAMYLCATSKPFGQETQYFGPGTRLLVL.

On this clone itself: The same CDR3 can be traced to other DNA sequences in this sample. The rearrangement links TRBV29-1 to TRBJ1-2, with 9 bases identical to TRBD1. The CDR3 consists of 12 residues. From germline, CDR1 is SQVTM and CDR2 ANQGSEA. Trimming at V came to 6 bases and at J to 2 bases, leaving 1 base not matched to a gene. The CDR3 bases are TGCAGCGTCGGACAGGGGAACTATGGCTACACCTTC. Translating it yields CSVGQGNYGYTF.

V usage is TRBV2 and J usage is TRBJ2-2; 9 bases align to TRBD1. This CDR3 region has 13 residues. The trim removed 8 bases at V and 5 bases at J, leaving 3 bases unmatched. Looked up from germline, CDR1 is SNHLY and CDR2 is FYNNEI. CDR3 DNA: TGTGCCAGCGAACAGGGGGCGACCGGGGAGCTGTTTTTT. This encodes CASEQGATGELFF.

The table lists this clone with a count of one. CDR3 sequence: CSVDRVNTGELFF. CDR3 DNA sequence: TGCAGCGTTGACCGGGTTAACACCGGGGAGCTGTTTTTT. The V and J genes are TRBV29-1 and TRBJ2-2; D unresolved. V was shortened by 3 bases and J by 2 bases, with 7 bases between the two germline ends. The CDR3 spans 13 residues. Germline CDR1 reads SQVTM; CDR2 reads ANQGSEA.

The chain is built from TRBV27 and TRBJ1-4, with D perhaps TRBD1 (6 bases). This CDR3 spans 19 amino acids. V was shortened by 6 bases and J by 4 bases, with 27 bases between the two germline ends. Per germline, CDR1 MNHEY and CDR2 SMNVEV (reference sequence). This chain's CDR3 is CASRPVAQGFGQGNEKLFF. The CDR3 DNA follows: TGTGCCAGCAGGCCCGTCGCTCAGGGGTTCGGGCAGGGTAATGAAAAACTGTTTTTT.

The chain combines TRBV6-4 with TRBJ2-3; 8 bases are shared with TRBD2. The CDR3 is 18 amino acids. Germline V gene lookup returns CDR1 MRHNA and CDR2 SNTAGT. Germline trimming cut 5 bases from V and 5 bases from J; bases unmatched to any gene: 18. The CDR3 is CASSPLLLTGGPGDTQYF. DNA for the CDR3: TGTGCCAGCAGTCCCCTCCTTCTGACGGGGGGGCCGGGAGATACGCAGTATTTT.

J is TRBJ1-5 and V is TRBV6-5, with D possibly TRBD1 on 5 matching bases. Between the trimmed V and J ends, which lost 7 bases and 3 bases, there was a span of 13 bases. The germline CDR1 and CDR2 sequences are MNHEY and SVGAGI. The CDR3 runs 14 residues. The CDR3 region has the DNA TGTGCCAGCACCACAAGGGGCCTCAATCAGCCCCAGCATTTT. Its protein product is CASTTRGLNQPQHF.

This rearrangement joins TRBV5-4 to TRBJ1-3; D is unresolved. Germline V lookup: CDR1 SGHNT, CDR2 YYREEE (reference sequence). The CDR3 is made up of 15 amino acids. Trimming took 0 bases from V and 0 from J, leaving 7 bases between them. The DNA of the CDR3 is TGTGCCAGCAGCTTGGACGGGAGCTCTGGAAACACCATATATTTT. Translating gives CASSLDGSSGNTIYF.

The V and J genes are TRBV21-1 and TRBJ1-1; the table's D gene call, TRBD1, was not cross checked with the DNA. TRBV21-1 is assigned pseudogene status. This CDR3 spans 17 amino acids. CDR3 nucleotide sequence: TGTGCCAGCAGCGCGAGGGGGCCCCACGACCCGAACACTGAAGCTTTCTTT. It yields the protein CASSARGPHDPNTEAFF.

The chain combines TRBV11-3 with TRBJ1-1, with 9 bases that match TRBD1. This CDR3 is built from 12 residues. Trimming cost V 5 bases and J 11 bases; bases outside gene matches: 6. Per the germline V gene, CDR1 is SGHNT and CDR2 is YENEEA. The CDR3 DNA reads TGTGCCAGCAGCACCGGACAGGGGAGGGCTTTCTTT. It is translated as CASSTGQGRAFF. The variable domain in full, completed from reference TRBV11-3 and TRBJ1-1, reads EAGVVQSPRYKIIEKKQPVAFWCNPISGHNTLYWYLQNLGQGPELLIRYENEEAVDDSQLPKDRFSAERLKGVDSTLKIQPAELGDSAVYLCASSTGQGRAFFGQGTRLTVV.